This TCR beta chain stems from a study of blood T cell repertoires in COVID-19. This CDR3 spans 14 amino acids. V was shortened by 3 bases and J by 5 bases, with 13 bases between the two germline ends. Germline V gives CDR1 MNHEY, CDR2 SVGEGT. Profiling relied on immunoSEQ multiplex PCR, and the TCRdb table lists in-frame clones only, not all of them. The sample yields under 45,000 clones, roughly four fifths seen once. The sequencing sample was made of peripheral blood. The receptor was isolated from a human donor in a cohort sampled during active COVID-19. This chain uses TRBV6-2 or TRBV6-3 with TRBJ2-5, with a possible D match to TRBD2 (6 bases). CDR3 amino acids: CASSYTAGGETQYF. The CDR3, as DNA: TGTGCCAGCAGTTATACTGCTGGGGGGGAGACCCAGTACTTC.